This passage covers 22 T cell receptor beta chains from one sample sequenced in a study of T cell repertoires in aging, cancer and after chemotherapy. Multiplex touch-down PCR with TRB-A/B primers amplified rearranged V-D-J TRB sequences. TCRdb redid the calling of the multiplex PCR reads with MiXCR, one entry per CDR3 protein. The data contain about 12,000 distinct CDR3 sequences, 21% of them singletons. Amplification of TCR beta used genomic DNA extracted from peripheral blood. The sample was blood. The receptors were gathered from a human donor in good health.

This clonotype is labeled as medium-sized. DNA of the CDR3: TGTGCCAGCAGTTCTATCGCGGACGCTGAGCAGTACTTC. This translates into CASSSIADAEQYF. The chain employs TRBV27 and TRBJ2-7, with no clear D. V was pared by 4 bases and J by 7 bases, with 14 bases between. CDR1 MNHEY and CDR2 SMNVEV come from the germline V gene (reference sequence). The CDR3 runs to 13 residues.

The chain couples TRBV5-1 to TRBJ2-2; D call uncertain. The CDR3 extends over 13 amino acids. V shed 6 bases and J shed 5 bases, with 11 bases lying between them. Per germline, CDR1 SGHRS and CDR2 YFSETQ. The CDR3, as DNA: TGCGCCAGCAACTCGGGCGCGACCGGGGAGCTGTTTTTT. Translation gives CASNSGATGELFF.

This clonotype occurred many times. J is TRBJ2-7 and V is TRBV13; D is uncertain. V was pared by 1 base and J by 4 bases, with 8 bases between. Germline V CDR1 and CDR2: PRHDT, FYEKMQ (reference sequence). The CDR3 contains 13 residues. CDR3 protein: CASSLESSYEQYF. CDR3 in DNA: TGTGCCAGCAGCTTAGAATCGTCTTACGAGCAGTACTTC.

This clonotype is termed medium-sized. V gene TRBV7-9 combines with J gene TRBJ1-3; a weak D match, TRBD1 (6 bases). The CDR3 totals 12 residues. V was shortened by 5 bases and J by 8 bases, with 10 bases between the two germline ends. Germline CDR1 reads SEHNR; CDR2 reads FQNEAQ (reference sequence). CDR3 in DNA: TGTGCCAGCAGCCAGGACAGTCACACCATATATTTT. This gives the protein CASSQDSHTIYF.

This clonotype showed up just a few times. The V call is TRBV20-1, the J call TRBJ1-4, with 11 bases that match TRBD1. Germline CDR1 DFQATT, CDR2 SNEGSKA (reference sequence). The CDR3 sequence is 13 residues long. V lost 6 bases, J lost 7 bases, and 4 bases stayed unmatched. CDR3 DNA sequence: TGCAGTGCACCCGGGACAGGGGGTGAAAAACTGTTTTTT. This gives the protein CSAPGTGGEKLFF.

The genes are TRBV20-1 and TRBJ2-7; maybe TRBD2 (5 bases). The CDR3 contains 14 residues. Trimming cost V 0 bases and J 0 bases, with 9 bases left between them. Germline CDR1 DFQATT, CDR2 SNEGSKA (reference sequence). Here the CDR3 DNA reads TGCAGTGCTAGAGAATCAGCGGTCTCCTACGAGCAGTACTTC. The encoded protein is CSARESAVSYEQYF.

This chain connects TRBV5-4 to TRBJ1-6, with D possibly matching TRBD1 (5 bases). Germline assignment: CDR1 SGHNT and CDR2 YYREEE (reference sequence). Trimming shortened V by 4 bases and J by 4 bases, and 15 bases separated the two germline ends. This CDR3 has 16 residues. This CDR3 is CASSPGAGGYNSPLHF. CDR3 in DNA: TGTGCCAGCAGCCCCGGGGCCGGCGGATATAATTCACCCCTCCACTTT. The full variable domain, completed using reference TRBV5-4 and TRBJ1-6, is ETGVTQSPTHLIKTRGQQVTLRCSSQSGHNTVSWYQQALGQGPQFIFQYYREEENGRGNFPPRFSGLQFPNYSSELNVNALELDDSALYLCASSPGAGGYNSPLHFGNGTRLTVT.

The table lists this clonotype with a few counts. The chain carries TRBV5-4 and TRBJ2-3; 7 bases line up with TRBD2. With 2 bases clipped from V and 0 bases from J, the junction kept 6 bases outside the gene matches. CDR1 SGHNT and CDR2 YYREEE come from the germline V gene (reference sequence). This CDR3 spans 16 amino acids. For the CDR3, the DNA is TGTGCCAGCAGCTTAGCGGGGCCTCAGAGCACAGATACGCAGTATTTT. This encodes CASSLAGPQSTDTQYF.

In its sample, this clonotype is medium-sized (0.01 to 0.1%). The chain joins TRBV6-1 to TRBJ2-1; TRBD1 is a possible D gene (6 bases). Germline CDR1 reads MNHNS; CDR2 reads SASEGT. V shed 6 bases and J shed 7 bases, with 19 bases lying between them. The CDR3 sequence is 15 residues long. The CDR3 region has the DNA TGTGCCAGCAGGCTTCGGGTACAGGGTGTGAATGAGCAGTTCTTC. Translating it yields CASRLRVQGVNEQFF.

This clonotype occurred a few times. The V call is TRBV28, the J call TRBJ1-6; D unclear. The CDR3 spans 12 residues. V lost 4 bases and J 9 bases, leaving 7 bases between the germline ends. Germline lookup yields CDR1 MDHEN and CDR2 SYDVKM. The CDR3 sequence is CASSWTVSPLHF. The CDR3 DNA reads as TGTGCCAGCAGTTGGACCGTTTCACCCCTCCACTTT.

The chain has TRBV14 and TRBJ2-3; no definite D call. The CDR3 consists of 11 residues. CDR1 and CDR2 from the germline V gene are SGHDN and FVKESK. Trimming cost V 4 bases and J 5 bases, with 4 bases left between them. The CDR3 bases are TGTGCCAGCAGCCCGAGAGATACGCAGTATTTT. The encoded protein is CASSPRDTQYF.

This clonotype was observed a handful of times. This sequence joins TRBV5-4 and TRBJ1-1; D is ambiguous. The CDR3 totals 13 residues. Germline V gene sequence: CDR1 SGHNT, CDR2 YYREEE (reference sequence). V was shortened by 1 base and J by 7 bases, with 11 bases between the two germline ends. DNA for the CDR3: TGTGCCAGCAGCTTGTTCTCGGGTAGTGAAGCTTTCTTT. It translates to CASSLFSGSEAFF.

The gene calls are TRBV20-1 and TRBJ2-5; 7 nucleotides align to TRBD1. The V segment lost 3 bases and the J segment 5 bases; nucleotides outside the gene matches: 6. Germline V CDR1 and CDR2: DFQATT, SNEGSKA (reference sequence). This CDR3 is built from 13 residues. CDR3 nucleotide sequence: TGCAGTGCTAGTCGTAACAGGGGTGAGACCCAGTACTTC. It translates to CSASRNRGETQYF.

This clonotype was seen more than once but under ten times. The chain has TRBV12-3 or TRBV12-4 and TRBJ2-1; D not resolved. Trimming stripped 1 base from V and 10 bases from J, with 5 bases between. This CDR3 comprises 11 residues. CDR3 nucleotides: TGTGCCAGCAGTTTAGGGCTGGAGCAGTTCTTC. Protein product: CASSLGLEQFF.

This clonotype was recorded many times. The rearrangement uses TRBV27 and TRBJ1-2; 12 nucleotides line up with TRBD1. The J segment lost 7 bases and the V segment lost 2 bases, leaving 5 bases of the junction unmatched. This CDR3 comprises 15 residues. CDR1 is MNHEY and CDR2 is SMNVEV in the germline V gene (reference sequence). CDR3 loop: CASSLRDRGRFGYTF. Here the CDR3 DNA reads TGTGCCAGCAGTTTACGGGACAGGGGGCGGTTTGGCTACACCTTC.

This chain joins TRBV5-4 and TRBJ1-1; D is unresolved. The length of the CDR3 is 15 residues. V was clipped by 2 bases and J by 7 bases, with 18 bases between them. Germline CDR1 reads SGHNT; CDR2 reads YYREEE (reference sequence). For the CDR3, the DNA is TGTGCCAGCAGCTTATCCCCACGTACTCCGGGTGAAGCTTTCTTT. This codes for CASSLSPRTPGEAFF.

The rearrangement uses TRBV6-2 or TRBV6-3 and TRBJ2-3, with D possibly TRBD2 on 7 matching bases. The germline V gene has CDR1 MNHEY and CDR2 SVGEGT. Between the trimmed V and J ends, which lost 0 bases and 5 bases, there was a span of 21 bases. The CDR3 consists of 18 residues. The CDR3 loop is CASSYSDGEGGARDTQYF. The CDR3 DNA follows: TGTGCCAGCAGTTACTCGGATGGGGAGGGGGGGGCTCGAGATACGCAGTATTTT.

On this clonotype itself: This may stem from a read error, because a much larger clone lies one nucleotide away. Here the CDR3 DNA reads TGTGCCACCAGCAGAACTCCGGGACAGAACTACAATGAGCAGTACTTC. It codes for CATSRTPGQNYNEQYF. This chain uses TRBV15 with TRBJ2-1; 7 nucleotides line up with TRBD1. The J call may be mistaken, given a closer DNA end match to TRBJ2-7. The CDR3 loop spans 16 amino acids. The germline CDR1 and CDR2 sequences are LNHNV and YYDKDF (reference sequence).

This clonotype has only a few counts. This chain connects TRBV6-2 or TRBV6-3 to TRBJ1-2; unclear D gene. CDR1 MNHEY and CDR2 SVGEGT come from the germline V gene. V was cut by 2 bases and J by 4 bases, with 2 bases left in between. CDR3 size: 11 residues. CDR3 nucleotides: TGTGCCAGCAGTTACGGCTATGGCTACACCTTC. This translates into CASSYGYGYTF.

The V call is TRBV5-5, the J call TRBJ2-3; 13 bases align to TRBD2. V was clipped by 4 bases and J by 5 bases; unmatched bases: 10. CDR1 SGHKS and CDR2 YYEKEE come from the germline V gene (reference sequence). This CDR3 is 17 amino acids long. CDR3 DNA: TGTGCCAGCAGCCGGGGACTAGCGGGGACGCTCGAAGATACGCAGTATTTT. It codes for CASSRGLAGTLEDTQYF.

The CDR3 protein is CASSVGTGVYGYTF. In DNA form, the CDR3 reads TGTGCCAGCAGCGTAGGGACAGGGGTCTATGGCTACACCTTC. This sequence joins TRBV9 and TRBJ1-2, with 9 bases matching TRBD1. V lost 0 bases to trimming and J lost 4 bases; unmatched junction nucleotides: 1. This CDR3 has 14 residues. Germline CDR1 and CDR2: SGDLS and YYNGEE.

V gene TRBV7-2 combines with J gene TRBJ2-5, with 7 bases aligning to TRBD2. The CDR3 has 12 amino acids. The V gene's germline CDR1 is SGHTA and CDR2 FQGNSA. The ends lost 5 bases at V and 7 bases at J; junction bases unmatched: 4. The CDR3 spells CASSPGGGTQYF. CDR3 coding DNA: TGTGCCAGCAGCCCGGGGGGTGGGACCCAGTACTTC. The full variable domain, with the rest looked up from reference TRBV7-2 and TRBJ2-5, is GAGVSQSPSNKVTEKGKDVELRCDPISGHTALYWYRQSLGQGLEFLIYFQGNSAPDKSGLPSDRFSAERTGGSVSTLTIQRTQQEDSAVYLCASSPGGGTQYFGPGTRLLVL.